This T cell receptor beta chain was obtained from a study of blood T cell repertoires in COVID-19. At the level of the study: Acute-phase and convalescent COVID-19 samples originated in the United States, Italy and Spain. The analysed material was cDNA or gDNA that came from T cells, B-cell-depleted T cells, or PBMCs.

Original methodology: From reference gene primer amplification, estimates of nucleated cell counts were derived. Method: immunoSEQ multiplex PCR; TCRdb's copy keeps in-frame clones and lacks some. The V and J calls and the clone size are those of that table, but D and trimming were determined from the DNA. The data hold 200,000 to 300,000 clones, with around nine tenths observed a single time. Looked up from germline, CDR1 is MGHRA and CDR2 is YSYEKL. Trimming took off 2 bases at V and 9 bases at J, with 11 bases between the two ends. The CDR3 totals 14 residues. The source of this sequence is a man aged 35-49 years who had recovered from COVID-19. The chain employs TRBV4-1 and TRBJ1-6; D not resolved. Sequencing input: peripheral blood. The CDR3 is CASSQPSVISPLHF. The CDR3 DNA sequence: TGCGCCAGCAGCCAACCTTCCGTAATTTCACCCCTCCACTTT.